This T cell receptor (beta chain) was profiled in a study of Graves' ophthalmopathy and Graves' hyperthyroidism. People with hyperthyroidism were aged 18 to 65 and newly diagnosed, under 2 months' duration. Notes on the study in general: In blood, most expanded thyroid clonotypes above 0.001 frequency were also detected.

V lost 2 bases and J lost 8, with 13 bases in between. This CDR3 is 14 amino acids long. Looked up from germline, CDR1 is SGHDN and CDR2 is FVKESK. TCR beta CDR3 regions were amplified from RNA transcripts. The first round was an RT-PCR with HTBI primers, and the second round was a multiplex PCR. TCRdb re-analysed the multiplex PCR reads in MiXCR, keeping a single row per CDR3 protein. The data hold approximately 540,000 distinct CDR3 sequences, with under 45% observed a single time. This clonotype was recorded at least ten times. Antigen specificity is unknown. V is TRBV14 and J is TRBJ1-5; possibly TRBD1 for D (6 bases). This receptor was identified in an adult man with Graves' hyperthyroidism. Specimen: peripheral blood or thyroid tissue (not recorded which). CDR3 DNA sequence: TGTGCCAGCAGCCAATCGGGGGGCAGTGAGCCCCAGCATTTT. Amino acid sequence: CASSQSGGSEPQHF.